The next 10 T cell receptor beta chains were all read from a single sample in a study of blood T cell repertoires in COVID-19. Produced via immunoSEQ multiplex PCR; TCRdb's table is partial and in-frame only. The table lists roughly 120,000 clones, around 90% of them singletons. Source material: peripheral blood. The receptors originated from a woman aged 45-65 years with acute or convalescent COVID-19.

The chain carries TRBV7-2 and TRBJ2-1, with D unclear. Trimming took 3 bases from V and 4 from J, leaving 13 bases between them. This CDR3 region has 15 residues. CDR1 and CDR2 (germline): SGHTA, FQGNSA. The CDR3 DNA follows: TGTGCCAGCAGCTTCGAATCCTTTGAGTACAATGAGCAGTTCTTC. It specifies CASSFESFEYNEQFF.

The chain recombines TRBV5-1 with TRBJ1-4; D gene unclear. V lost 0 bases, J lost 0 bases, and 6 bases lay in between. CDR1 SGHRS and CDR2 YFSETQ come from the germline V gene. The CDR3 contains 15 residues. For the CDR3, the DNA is TGCGCCAGCAGCTTGGACGCAGCAACTAATGAAAAACTGTTTTTT. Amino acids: CASSLDAATNEKLFF.

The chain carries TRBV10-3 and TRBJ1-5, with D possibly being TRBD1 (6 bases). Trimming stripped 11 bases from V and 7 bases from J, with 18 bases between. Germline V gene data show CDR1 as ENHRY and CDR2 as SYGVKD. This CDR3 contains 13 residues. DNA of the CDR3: TGTGCCTCGTCCGCGGGGGCGGAACAGCCCCAGCATTTT. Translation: CASSAGAEQPQHF.

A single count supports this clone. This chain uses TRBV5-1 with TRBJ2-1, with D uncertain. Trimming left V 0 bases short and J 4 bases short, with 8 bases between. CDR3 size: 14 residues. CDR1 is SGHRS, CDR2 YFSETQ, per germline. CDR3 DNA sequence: TGCGCCAGCAGCTTGGCGCGGCTTTACAATGAGCAGTTCTTC. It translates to CASSLARLYNEQFF.

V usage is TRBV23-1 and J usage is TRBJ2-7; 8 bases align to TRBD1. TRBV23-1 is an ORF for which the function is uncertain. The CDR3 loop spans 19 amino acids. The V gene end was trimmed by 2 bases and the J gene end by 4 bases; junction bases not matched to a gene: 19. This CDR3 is CASSQRTGTRWRAAYEQYF. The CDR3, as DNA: TGCGCCAGCAGTCAAAGGACAGGGACCCGTTGGAGGGCAGCTTACGAGCAGTACTTC.

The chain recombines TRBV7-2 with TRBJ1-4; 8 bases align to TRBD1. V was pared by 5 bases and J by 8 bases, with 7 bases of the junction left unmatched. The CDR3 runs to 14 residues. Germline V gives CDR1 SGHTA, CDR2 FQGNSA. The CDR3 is CASSMRAGGEKLFF. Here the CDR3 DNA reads TGTGCCAGCAGCATGCGGGCAGGGGGCGAAAAACTGTTTTTT.

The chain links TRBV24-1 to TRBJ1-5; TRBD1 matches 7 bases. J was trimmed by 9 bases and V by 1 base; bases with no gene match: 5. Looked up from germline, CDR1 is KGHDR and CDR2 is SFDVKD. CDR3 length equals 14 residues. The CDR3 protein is CATSDFDREWPQHF. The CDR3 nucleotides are TGTGCCACCAGTGATTTTGACAGGGAATGGCCCCAGCATTTT.

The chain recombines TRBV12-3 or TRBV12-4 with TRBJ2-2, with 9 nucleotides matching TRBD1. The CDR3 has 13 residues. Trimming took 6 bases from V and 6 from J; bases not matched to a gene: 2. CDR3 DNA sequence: TGTGCCAGCAGATACAGGGGGCCCGGGGAGCTGTTTTTT. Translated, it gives CASRYRGPGELFF.

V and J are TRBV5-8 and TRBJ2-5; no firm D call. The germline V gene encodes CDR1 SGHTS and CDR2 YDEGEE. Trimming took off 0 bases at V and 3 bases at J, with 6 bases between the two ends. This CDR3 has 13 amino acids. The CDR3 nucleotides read TGTGCCAGCAGCTTGGGTACAGAAGAGACCCAGTACTTC. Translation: CASSLGTEETQYF.

The CDR3 DNA follows: TGTGCCAGCAGCCCCGGGACTAGCGGGAGCTCCTACAATGAGCAGTTCTTC. The encoded protein is CASSPGTSGSSYNEQFF. J is TRBJ2-1 and V is TRBV5-6, with 14 bases matching TRBD2. This CDR3 comprises 17 residues. The germline V gene has CDR1 SGHDT and CDR2 YYEEEE. V was clipped by 4 bases and J by 0 bases; unmatched bases: 3.